The rows below give T cell receptor beta chains drawn from one sample of a study of metastatic and nonmetastatic thyroid tumors. TCRdb reassembled clones from the PCR reads with MiXCR. The repertoire holds 30,000 to 35,000 clones, with over 20% as singletons. Sequencing was done on a sample of tumor tissue. The origin of the receptors is a male donor with papillary thyroid cancer or a benign thyroid nodule (not recorded which). Some clones in this sample may be carry-over from other donors' samples. The CDR3 runs from the conserved cysteine through the conserved F or W. Fields, in order: J gene, V gene, D gene, clone size, CDR3 DNA, CDR3 protein. A D gene is named only where the DNA matches it firmly. Part of the rows lack a size; the others show once, few, many or a class for expanded clones.

j_call: TRBJ1-2
v_call: TRBV10-1
d_call: TRBD1
clone_size: NA
cdr3_nt: TGCGCCAGCGGTGACAGGGGGAACTATGGCTACACCTTT
cdr3_aa: CASGDRGNYGYTF

j_call: TRBJ2-7
v_call: TRBV6-1
d_call: NA
clone_size: medium-sized
cdr3_nt: TGTGCCAGCAGTTTGGACAGGGAGGGCGAGCAGTACTTC
cdr3_aa: CASSLDREGEQYF

j_call: TRBJ1-2
v_call: TRBV19
d_call: NA
clone_size: few
cdr3_nt: TGTGCCAGTAGCGTAGGAATTGGCTACACCTTC
cdr3_aa: CASSVGIGYTF

j_call: TRBJ1-4
v_call: TRBV19
d_call: NA
clone_size: many
cdr3_nt: TGTGCCAGTAGGAGGGCCGCAACTAATGAAAAACTGTTTTTT
cdr3_aa: CASRRAATNEKLFF

j_call: TRBJ2-7
v_call: TRBV11-2
d_call: TRBD2
clone_size: NA
cdr3_nt: TGTGCCAGCAGCTCCATGGGACTAGGCCACGAGCAGTACTTC
cdr3_aa: CASSSMGLGHEQYF

j_call: TRBJ1-1
v_call: TRBV5-4
d_call: TRBD1
clone_size: NA
cdr3_nt: TGTGCCAGCAGCAGGGGGCACCAGAACACTGAAGCTCTCTTT
cdr3_aa: CASSRGHQNTEALF

j_call: TRBJ2-2
v_call: TRBV9
d_call: TRBD2
clone_size: many
cdr3_nt: TGTGCCAGCAGCGTAGGGACTAGCGGGAGGGCCGAAACCGGGGAGCTGTTTTTT
cdr3_aa: CASSVGTSGRAETGELFF

j_call: TRBJ1-2
v_call: TRBV6-1
d_call: NA
clone_size: many
cdr3_nt: TGTGCCAGCAGTCTGTCGCAGGAGGGCTACACCTTC
cdr3_aa: CASSLSQEGYTF

j_call: TRBJ2-7
v_call: TRBV6-2/TRBV6-3
d_call: NA
clone_size: NA
cdr3_nt: TGTGCCAGCAGCCGTACCTCGTTGAGGGGCGCCTCCTACGAGCAGTACTTC
cdr3_aa: CASSRTSLRGASYEQYF

j_call: TRBJ1-4
v_call: TRBV2
d_call: NA
clone_size: many
cdr3_nt: TGTGCCAGCAGTGAGCGGGGAACTAATGAAAAACTGTTTTTT
cdr3_aa: CASSERGTNEKLFF

j_call: TRBJ2-7
v_call: TRBV19
d_call: TRBD1
clone_size: medium-sized
cdr3_nt: TGTGCCAGTAGTATGAGGACAGGGTCTCTCGAGCAGTACTTC
cdr3_aa: CASSMRTGSLEQYF

j_call: TRBJ1-5
v_call: TRBV19
d_call: NA
clone_size: many
cdr3_nt: TGTGCCAGTAGTATGGCGAGGGGCAGACTTAGCAATCAGCCCCAGCATTTT
cdr3_aa: CASSMARGRLSNQPQHF

j_call: TRBJ2-7
v_call: TRBV14
d_call: NA
clone_size: NA
cdr3_nt: TGTGCCAGCAGTTTCGGGACTCTCTACGAGCAGTACTTC
cdr3_aa: CASSFGTLYEQYF

j_call: TRBJ1-4
v_call: TRBV27
d_call: NA
clone_size: many
cdr3_nt: TGTGCCAGCAGTTTGCAAGGAAAGCTGTTTTTT
cdr3_aa: CASSLQGKLFF

j_call: TRBJ1-1
v_call: TRBV12-3/TRBV12-4
d_call: NA
clone_size: NA
cdr3_nt: TGTGCCAGCAGCCGGGATCGAGGGACTGAAGCTTTCTTT
cdr3_aa: CASSRDRGTEAFF

j_call: TRBJ2-1
v_call: TRBV20-1
d_call: NA
clone_size: NA
cdr3_nt: TGCAGTGCTAGTCGGGGCACGGCTAGCGTGGACAATGAGCAGTTCTTC
cdr3_aa: CSASRGTASVDNEQFF

j_call: TRBJ2-6
v_call: TRBV28
d_call: NA
clone_size: many
cdr3_nt: TGTGCCAGCAGTAGACTGAGCTCTGGGGCCAACGTCCTGACTTTC
cdr3_aa: CASSRLSSGANVLTF

j_call: TRBJ2-4
v_call: TRBV7-2
d_call: NA
clone_size: many
cdr3_nt: TGTGCCAGCAGCTTAACGGGGCTAGCCAAAAACATTCAGTACTTC
cdr3_aa: CASSLTGLAKNIQYF

j_call: TRBJ1-1
v_call: TRBV11-2
d_call: NA
clone_size: few
cdr3_nt: TGTGCCAGCAGCTTAGAGGGGAGGTTATTCGCAGGGAAAACTGAAGCTTTCTTT
cdr3_aa: CASSLEGRLFAGKTEAFF

j_call: TRBJ1-3
v_call: TRBV19
d_call: NA
clone_size: medium-sized
cdr3_nt: TGTGCCAGTAGTACCCCTGGCGGGGGCTCTGGAAACACCATATATTTT
cdr3_aa: CASSTPGGGSGNTIYF

j_call: TRBJ1-1
v_call: TRBV19
d_call: NA
clone_size: NA
cdr3_nt: TGTGCCAGTAGTACCTTTGGTGGCATGAACACTGAAGCTTTCTTT
cdr3_aa: CASSTFGGMNTEAFF

j_call: TRBJ2-7
v_call: TRBV27
d_call: TRBD2
clone_size: many
cdr3_nt: TGTGCCAGCAGTCCAGCGGGACGACCCTACGAGCAGTACTTC
cdr3_aa: CASSPAGRPYEQYF

j_call: TRBJ2-5
v_call: TRBV3-1
d_call: TRBD2
clone_size: NA
cdr3_nt: TGTGCCAGCAGCCTAGCGGGAGGGGAGACCCAGTACTTC
cdr3_aa: CASSLAGGETQYF

j_call: TRBJ2-2
v_call: TRBV18
d_call: NA
clone_size: many
cdr3_nt: TGTGCCAGCTCCCCACTGGAGAACACCGGGGAGCTGTTTTTT
cdr3_aa: CASSPLENTGELFF

j_call: TRBJ1-1
v_call: TRBV27
d_call: NA
clone_size: NA
cdr3_nt: TGTGCCAGCACCTCGGGAACTGAAGCTTTCTTT
cdr3_aa: CASTSGTEAFF

j_call: TRBJ1-1
v_call: TRBV4-2
d_call: NA
clone_size: NA
cdr3_nt: TGTGCCAGCAGCCAGAGGGCAGTGCCGAACACTGAAGCTTTCTTT
cdr3_aa: CASSQRAVPNTEAFF

j_call: TRBJ1-1
v_call: TRBV7-9
d_call: NA
clone_size: many
cdr3_nt: TGTGCCAGCAGCTTAAGTAGGGTGAGGAACACTGAAGCTTTCTTT
cdr3_aa: CASSLSRVRNTEAFF

j_call: TRBJ2-7
v_call: TRBV6-1
d_call: NA
clone_size: many
cdr3_nt: TGTGCCAGTCGGCCCTATACCTACGAGCAGTACTTC
cdr3_aa: CASRPYTYEQYF

j_call: TRBJ2-1
v_call: TRBV4-3
d_call: TRBD1
clone_size: many
cdr3_nt: TGCGCCAGCAGCCAAATTGTCTCAGGGGGTAGCAATGAGCAGTTCTTC
cdr3_aa: CASSQIVSGGSNEQFF

j_call: TRBJ2-2
v_call: TRBV4-1
d_call: NA
clone_size: many
cdr3_nt: TGCGCCAGCAGCCAAGATCCCAGTCTTTCGGTCGGGGAGCTGTTTTTT
cdr3_aa: CASSQDPSLSVGELFF

j_call: TRBJ2-7
v_call: TRBV5-6
d_call: TRBD2
clone_size: NA
cdr3_nt: TGTGCCAGCAGCACCCTAGCGGGAGATGCCGAGCAGTACTTC
cdr3_aa: CASSTLAGDAEQYF

j_call: TRBJ1-1
v_call: TRBV6-1
d_call: NA
clone_size: NA
cdr3_nt: TGTGCCAGCAGTGAAAGCAGATTAAACACTGAAGCTTTCTTT
cdr3_aa: CASSESRLNTEAFF

j_call: TRBJ2-3
v_call: TRBV15
d_call: TRBD2
clone_size: NA
cdr3_nt: TGTGCCACCAGCAGTGTCGGACTAGCGGGTAGCCTTGTCACAGATACGCAGTATTTT
cdr3_aa: CATSSVGLAGSLVTDTQYF

j_call: TRBJ2-3
v_call: TRBV6-2/TRBV6-3
d_call: NA
clone_size: many
cdr3_nt: TGTGCCAGTCAGGGGCAGCGGAGAGGCACAGATACGCAGTATTTT
cdr3_aa: CASQGQRRGTDTQYF

j_call: TRBJ1-2
v_call: TRBV28
d_call: NA
clone_size: NA
cdr3_nt: TGTGCCAGCAGTCAACAGGGTCATGGCTACACCTTC
cdr3_aa: CASSQQGHGYTF

j_call: TRBJ2-2
v_call: TRBV11-2
d_call: NA
clone_size: NA
cdr3_nt: TGTGCCAGCATCCAGGGTCCCGGGGAGCTGTTTTTT
cdr3_aa: CASIQGPGELFF

j_call: TRBJ2-1
v_call: TRBV29-1
d_call: TRBD1
clone_size: many
cdr3_nt: TGCAGCGTTGACCAGGGACAGGGGGGGTACAATGAGCAGTTCTTC
cdr3_aa: CSVDQGQGGYNEQFF

j_call: TRBJ1-1
v_call: TRBV18
d_call: NA
clone_size: many
cdr3_nt: TGTGCCAGCTCACTTTTGGGCCGAGAGACTGAAGCTTTCTTT
cdr3_aa: CASSLLGRETEAFF

j_call: TRBJ2-7
v_call: TRBV5-4
d_call: TRBD2
clone_size: NA
cdr3_nt: TGTGCCAGCAGCTCACCGGGACTAGCGGCCAAAAGGCGATACGAGCAGTACTTC
cdr3_aa: CASSSPGLAAKRRYEQYF

j_call: TRBJ2-3
v_call: TRBV27
d_call: NA
clone_size: few
cdr3_nt: TGTGCCAGCAGTCACGGACAAAGCACAGATACGCAGTATTTT
cdr3_aa: CASSHGQSTDTQYF

j_call: TRBJ2-1
v_call: TRBV11-2
d_call: TRBD2
clone_size: NA
cdr3_nt: TGTGCCAGCAGCTCCATAAGCGGGAGGGGATACAATGAGCAGTTCTTC
cdr3_aa: CASSSISGRGYNEQFF

j_call: TRBJ2-5
v_call: TRBV20-1
d_call: TRBD1
clone_size: many
cdr3_nt: TGCAGTGCTGGGGACCCGGGACAGGGGTTAAAGACCCAGTACTTC
cdr3_aa: CSAGDPGQGLKTQYF

j_call: TRBJ2-4
v_call: TRBV28
d_call: TRBD2
clone_size: many
cdr3_nt: TGTGCCAGCACCACCCAAAAGGCGGGAGACATAAACATTCAGTACTTC
cdr3_aa: CASTTQKAGDINIQYF

j_call: TRBJ2-5
v_call: TRBV5-1
d_call: TRBD2
clone_size: NA
cdr3_nt: TGCGCCAGCAGATTGCTAGCGGCCGACCAAGAGACCCAGTACTTC
cdr3_aa: CASRLLAADQETQYF

j_call: TRBJ2-1
v_call: TRBV6-2/TRBV6-3
d_call: NA
clone_size: few
cdr3_nt: TGTGCCAGCAGTTACCGGCCAGGTTCGAATGAGCAGTTCTTC
cdr3_aa: CASSYRPGSNEQFF

j_call: TRBJ2-2
v_call: TRBV6-1
d_call: NA
clone_size: few
cdr3_nt: TGTGCCAGCATCCAACGAAGGTTTCGGCCTAACACCGAGGAGCTGTTTTTT
cdr3_aa: CASIQRRFRPNTEELFF

j_call: TRBJ1-2
v_call: TRBV6-1
d_call: NA
clone_size: many
cdr3_nt: TGTGCCAGCAGAGACAGCCTCCTGAGCTACACCTTC
cdr3_aa: CASRDSLLSYTF

j_call: TRBJ1-6
v_call: TRBV10-1
d_call: TRBD1
clone_size: few
cdr3_nt: TGCGCCAGTACTCCGAGGGGGCTAAATTCACCTCTCCACTTT
cdr3_aa: CASTPRGLNSPLHF

j_call: TRBJ1-2
v_call: TRBV28
d_call: NA
clone_size: NA
cdr3_nt: TGTGCCAGCAGTACCCCCGACAGGACATGCACCTTC
cdr3_aa: CASSTPDRTCTF

j_call: TRBJ2-3
v_call: TRBV5-1
d_call: TRBD2
clone_size: NA
cdr3_nt: TGCGCCAGCAGCAGCGGGAGTAGGATGGCCTCAGATACGCAGTATTTT
cdr3_aa: CASSSGSRMASDTQYF

j_call: TRBJ1-3
v_call: TRBV30
d_call: NA
clone_size: NA
cdr3_nt: TGTGCCTGGTGTCAGAGATCTGGAAACACCATATATTTT
cdr3_aa: CAWCQRSGNTIYF

j_call: TRBJ1-5
v_call: TRBV6-1
d_call: TRBD1
clone_size: few
cdr3_nt: TGTGCCAGCAGTGGACAGGGGGTTTTAATCGGCAATCAGCCCCAGCATTTC
cdr3_aa: CASSGQGVLIGNQPQHF

j_call: TRBJ1-3
v_call: TRBV13
d_call: TRBD1
clone_size: many
cdr3_nt: TGTGCCAGCAGCTTCACAGGGGGCTCTGGAAACACCATATATTTT
cdr3_aa: CASSFTGGSGNTIYF

j_call: TRBJ2-7
v_call: TRBV11-2
d_call: NA
clone_size: few
cdr3_nt: TGTGCCAGCAGCTCTACCAAATATGGGACCACCTACGAGCAGTACTTC
cdr3_aa: CASSSTKYGTTYEQYF

j_call: TRBJ1-5
v_call: TRBV30
d_call: NA
clone_size: NA
cdr3_nt: TGTGCCTTTAGCACAACTAGCAATCAGCCCCAGCATTTT
cdr3_aa: CAFSTTSNQPQHF